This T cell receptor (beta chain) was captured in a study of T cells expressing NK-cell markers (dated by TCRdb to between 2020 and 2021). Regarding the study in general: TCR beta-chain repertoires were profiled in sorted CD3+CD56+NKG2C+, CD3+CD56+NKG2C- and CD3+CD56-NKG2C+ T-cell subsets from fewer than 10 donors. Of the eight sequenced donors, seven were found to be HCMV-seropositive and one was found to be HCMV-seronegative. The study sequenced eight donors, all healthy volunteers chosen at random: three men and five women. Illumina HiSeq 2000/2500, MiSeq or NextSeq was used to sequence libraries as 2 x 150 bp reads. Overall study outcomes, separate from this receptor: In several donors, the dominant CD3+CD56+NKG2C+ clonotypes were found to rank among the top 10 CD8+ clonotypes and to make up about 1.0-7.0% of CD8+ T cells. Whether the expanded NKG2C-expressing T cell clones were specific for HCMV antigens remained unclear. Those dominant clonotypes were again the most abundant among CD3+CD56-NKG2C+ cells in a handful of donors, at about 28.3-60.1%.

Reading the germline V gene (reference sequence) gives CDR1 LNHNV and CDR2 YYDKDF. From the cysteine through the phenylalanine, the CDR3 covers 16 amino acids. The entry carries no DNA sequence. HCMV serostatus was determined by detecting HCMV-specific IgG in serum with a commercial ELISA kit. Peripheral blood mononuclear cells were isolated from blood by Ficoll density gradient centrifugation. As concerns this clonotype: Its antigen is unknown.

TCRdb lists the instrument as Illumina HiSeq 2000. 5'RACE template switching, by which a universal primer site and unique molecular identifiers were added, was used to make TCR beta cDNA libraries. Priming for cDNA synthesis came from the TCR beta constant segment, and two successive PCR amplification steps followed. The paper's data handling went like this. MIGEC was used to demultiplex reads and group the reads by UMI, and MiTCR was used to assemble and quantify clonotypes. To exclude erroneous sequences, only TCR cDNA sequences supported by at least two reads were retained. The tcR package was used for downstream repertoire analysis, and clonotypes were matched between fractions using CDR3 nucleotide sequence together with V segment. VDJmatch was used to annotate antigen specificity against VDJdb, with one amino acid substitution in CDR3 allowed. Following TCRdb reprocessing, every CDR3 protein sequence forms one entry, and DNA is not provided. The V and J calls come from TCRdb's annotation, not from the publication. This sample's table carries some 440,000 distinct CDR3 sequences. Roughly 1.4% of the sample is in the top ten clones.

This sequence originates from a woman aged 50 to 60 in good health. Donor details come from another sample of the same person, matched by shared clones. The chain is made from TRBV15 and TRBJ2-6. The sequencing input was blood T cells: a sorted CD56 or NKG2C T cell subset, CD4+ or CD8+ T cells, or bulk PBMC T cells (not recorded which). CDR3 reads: CATSFGRSSGANVLTF. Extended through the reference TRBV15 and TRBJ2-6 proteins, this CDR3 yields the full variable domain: DAMVIQNPRYQVTQFGKPVTLSCSQTLNHNVMYWYQQKSSQAPKLLFHYYDKDFNNEADTPDNFQSRRPNTSFCFLDIRSPGLGDTAMYLCATSFGRSSGANVLTFGAGSRLTVL.